The rows below give T cell receptor beta chains drawn from one sample of a study of T cell responses to AZD1222 COVID-19 vaccine. Data came from immunoSEQ multiplex PCR; TCRdb stores just in-frame clones and leaves some out. The sample lists approximately 85,000 clones; about nine tenths were seen once. The sample here was peripheral blood, taken on day 0 of AZD1222 vaccination. All receptors come from an adult in good health. Each CDR3 is given with its conserved first and last residue. A D gene is named only where the DNA matches it firmly. A clone size is listed for some rows: how often the clone was seen (once, few, many), or a class if it is expanded.

clone size	J gene	V gene	D gene	CDR3 protein	CDR3 DNA
-	TRBJ2-7	TRBV18	TRBD1	CASSLGTAYEQYF	TGTGCCAGCTCACTCGGGACAGCCTACGAGCAGTACTTC
-	TRBJ2-7	TRBV28	TRBD1	CASSYSGTVSEQYF	TGTGCCAGCAGTTATTCCGGGACAGTTTCCGAGCAGTACTTC
-	TRBJ1-2	TRBV10-3	-	CAISAAPWTANYGYTF	TGTGCCATCAGTGCGGCCCCCTGGACGGCAAACTATGGCTACACCTTC
-	TRBJ2-4	TRBV28	-	CASTPNVGGPAKNIQYF	TGTGCCAGCACCCCGAATGTCGGGGGCCCGGCCAAAAACATTCAGTACTTC
-	TRBJ1-3	TRBV6-6	-	CASSTGTSSGNTIYF	TGTGCCAGCAGTACCGGGACAAGCTCTGGAAACACCATATATTTT
-	TRBJ2-3	TRBV19	TRBD2	CATQPGLATDTQYF	TGTGCCACGCAACCGGGACTAGCCACAGATACGCAGTATTTT
-	TRBJ2-1	TRBV21-1	-	CASSNHERTSSYNEQFF	TGTGCCAGCAGCAATCATGAGCGGACCTCCTCCTACAATGAGCAGTTCTTC
-	TRBJ2-5	TRBV3-1/TRBV3-2	TRBD2	CASTSRGGGETQYF	TGTGCCAGCACCTCGCGGGGGGGCGGGGAGACCCAGTACTTC
-	TRBJ2-5	TRBV11-3	-	CASSLSTGETQYF	TGTGCCAGCAGCTTAAGTACAGGAGAGACCCAGTACTTC
-	TRBJ2-7	TRBV5-1	-	CASSLEAGDKYEQYF	TGCGCCAGCAGCTTGGAGGCAGGGGACAAATACGAGCAGTACTTC
-	TRBJ1-1	TRBV7-2	-	CASSSTLGTEAFF	TGTGCCAGCAGCTCCACCCTAGGCACTGAAGCTTTCTTT
-	TRBJ2-7	TRBV27	TRBD2	CASSLRGVYEQYF	TGTGCCAGCAGTTTACGGGGGGTATACGAGCAGTACTTC
-	TRBJ1-6	TRBV4-1	-	CASSQDPGANSPLHF	TGCGCCAGCAGCCAAGATCCGGGGGCGAATTCACCCCTCCACTTT
-	TRBJ2-7	TRBV11-2	TRBD1	CASSLVGTGTYEQYF	TGTGCCAGCAGCTTAGTAGGGACAGGGACCTACGAGCAGTACTTC
-	TRBJ2-7	TRBV28	TRBD1	CASRSGTGVPYEQYF	TGTGCCAGCAGGTCCGGGACAGGGGTTCCCTACGAGCAGTACTTC
-	TRBJ1-5	TRBV24-1	-	CATSDSRGQGGYQPQHF	TGTGCCACCAGTGATTCCCGAGGGCAGGGAGGCTATCAGCCCCAGCATTTT
-	TRBJ2-2	TRBV19	TRBD1	CASSIDRQGSAGELFF	TGTGCCAGTAGTATAGACCGACAGGGTAGTGCCGGGGAGCTGTTTTTT
once	TRBJ1-5	TRBV28	-	CASLLGNQPQHF	TGTGCCAGCCTACTGGGCAATCAGCCCCAGCATTTT
-	TRBJ1-5	TRBV30	-	CAWSDLAQGLIVNQPQHF	TGTGCCTGGAGTGATCTCGCCCAGGGCCTCATCGTGAATCAGCCCCAGCATTTT
-	TRBJ2-1	TRBV28	TRBD2	CASSPWTSGTLYNEQFF	TGTGCCAGCAGTCCTTGGACTAGCGGGACCCTCTACAATGAGCAGTTCTTC
-	TRBJ1-1	TRBV7-2	-	CASSFGGLGNTEAFF	TGTGCCAGCAGCTTTGGCGGTCTAGGAAACACTGAAGCTTTCTTT
-	TRBJ1-1	TRBV6-5	-	CASSNRVGGTEAFF	TGTGCCAGCAGTAACAGGGTTGGCGGCACTGAAGCTTTCTTT
medium-sized	TRBJ2-7	TRBV6-1	TRBD2	CASSEEETSGYEQYF	TGTGCCAGCAGTGAAGAGGAGACTAGCGGCTACGAGCAGTACTTC
-	TRBJ1-5	TRBV19	-	CASSSREGQNQPQHF	TGTGCCAGTAGTAGTCGGGAAGGACAAAATCAGCCCCAGCATTTT
-	TRBJ2-3	TRBV27	TRBD2	CASNLGGLAGGLTDTQYF	TGTGCCAGCAATTTGGGGGGCCTAGCGGGAGGGCTCACAGATACGCAGTATTTT
-	TRBJ2-1	TRBV18	TRBD1	CASSLGNRGRVDNEQFF	TGTGCCAGCTCACTGGGAAACAGGGGACGAGTCGACAATGAGCAGTTCTTC
-	TRBJ2-1	TRBV10-3	TRBD2	CAISDLTSGRAYNEQFF	TGTGCCATCAGTGACCTGACTAGCGGGAGGGCCTACAATGAGCAGTTCTTC
-	TRBJ2-7	TRBV19	TRBD1	CASSRQGSSYEQYF	TGTGCCTCCTCCCGACAGGGTAGCTCCTACGAGCAGTACTTC
once	TRBJ2-2	TRBV27	-	CASSSRQGGTGELFF	TGTGCCAGCAGTTCTCGACAGGGAGGCACCGGGGAGCTGTTTTTT
-	TRBJ2-7	TRBV28	-	CASSFAGTLFTEQYF	TGTGCCAGCAGTTTTGCCGGGACCCTATTCACCGAGCAGTACTTC
-	TRBJ2-7	TRBV6-5	-	CASSYSGDNSYEQYF	TGTGCCAGCAGTTACTCGGGTGACAACTCCTACGAGCAGTACTTC
-	TRBJ1-4	TRBV28	TRBD1	CASRPTVQGAREKLFF	TGTGCCAGCAGACCGACCGTACAGGGGGCGCGAGAAAAACTGTTTTTT
-	TRBJ1-2	TRBV15	-	CATSRDRGYTF	TGTGCCACCAGCAGAGATAGAGGCTACACCTTC
-	TRBJ1-1	TRBV3-1/TRBV3-2	-	CASSQRNRGTTEAFF	TGTGCCAGCAGCCAACGAAACCGGGGAACGACTGAAGCTTTCTTT
-	TRBJ1-1	TRBV6-5	-	CASRQKQEWTEAFF	TGTGCCAGCAGACAAAAACAGGAGTGGACTGAAGCTTTCTTT
once	TRBJ2-2	TRBV4-1	TRBD2	CASSQVGLAGALTGELFF	TGCGCCAGCAGCCAAGTTGGGCTAGCGGGGGCCCTAACCGGGGAGCTGTTTTTT
-	TRBJ2-7	TRBV18	-	CASSPGATNSYEQYF	TGTGCCAGCTCACCAGGGGCAACCAACTCCTACGAGCAGTACTTC
-	TRBJ2-7	TRBV18	-	CASSPAGGPSSYEQYF	TGTGCCAGCTCACCCGCCGGAGGCCCGAGCTCCTACGAGCAGTACTTC
-	TRBJ2-5	TRBV11-2	TRBD1	CASSLVPPGQGVGETQYF	TGTGCCAGCAGCTTAGTACCCCCGGGACAGGGTGTGGGGGAGACCCAGTACTTC
-	TRBJ2-5	TRBV7-3	-	CASSLVYGETQYF	TGTGCCAGCAGCTTAGTGTACGGGGAGACCCAGTACTTC